The clone carrying this TCR beta chain was recorded a few times. The antigen is undetermined. MiXCR, applied by TCRdb to the 5' RACE reads, yields one record per CDR3 protein. The repertoire holds some 160,000 distinct CDR3 sequences, with around 13% as singletons. The entry originates in a study of T-cell memory formation after mild COVID-19. Findings and limits, study-wide: Unconfirmed was the SARS-CoV-2 specificity of second-wave clones that peaked on day 37. CD4+ clones that contracted lay mainly in CM and EM; CD8+ ones lay in EMRA.

The CDR3 consists of 15 residues. V was clipped by 3 bases and J by 0 bases; unmatched bases: 3. Germline CDR1 and CDR2: SGHTA and FQGNSA. Sample: PBMCs or a T cell subset sorted from them (not recorded which). The chain is built from TRBV7-2 and TRBJ2-3, with 7 positions matching TRBD2. This clonotype was obtained from a man between 18 and 35 years old who had mild COVID-19 (a few samples of this study predate the infection). Cell type and time point are not known. The CDR3 spells CASSFKRDSTDTQYF. The CDR3 DNA reads TGTGCCAGCAGCTTCAAGCGGGATAGCACAGATACGCAGTATTTT.